One and the same sample provided the 24 T cell receptor beta chains below, sequenced in a study of early T cells in non-severe SARS-CoV-2 infection. TCRdb itself ran the 5' RACE reads through MiXCR, one entry per CDR3 protein. Of about 70,000 distinct CDR3 sequences listed, about 4.9% are singletons. The specimen was whole blood, collected at baseline. Source of these receptors: an adult who was a healthcare worker with PCR-confirmed SARS-CoV-2 infection or an uninfected control (not recorded which). The donor label of this sample is uncertain.

This clonotype was counted ten times or more. The V call is TRBV6-5, the J call TRBJ2-3; 8 nucleotides line up with TRBD2. Germline CDR1 reads MNHEY; CDR2 reads SVGAGI. CDR3 length: 15 amino acids. The junction had 13 bases not matched to a gene; V was cut back by 10 bases and J by 4 bases. CDR3 bases: TGTGCCATCTCTCGGGAGGGGCGGGGACCAGATACGCAGTATTTT. Its protein product is CAISREGRGPDTQYF.

This clonotype was counted only a few times. The chain uses TRBV20-1 and TRBJ2-7; TRBD1 is a possible D gene (6 bases). The germline V and J ends were trimmed by 0 bases and 4 bases, with 10 bases remaining between them. Germline V gene data show CDR1 as DFQATT and CDR2 as SNEGSKA (reference sequence). This CDR3 contains 13 residues. This CDR3 reads CSARDGTHYEQYF. The CDR3 coding sequence is TGCAGTGCTAGAGACGGGACACATTACGAGCAGTACTTC.

CDR3 nucleotide sequence: TGTGCCAGTAGTATAGGCGGGGGAGACTCCTACAATGAGCAGTTCTTC. This gives the protein CASSIGGGDSYNEQFF. The chain joins TRBV19 to TRBJ2-1, with TRBD2 identical over 7 bases. In germline, CDR1 is LNHDA, CDR2 SQIVND (reference sequence). The CDR3 length is 16 residues. The trim removed 1 base at V and 0 bases at J, leaving 3 bases unmatched.

The chain is built from TRBV12-5 and TRBJ1-2, with TRBD1 matching over 11 bases. Germline CDR1 is LGHNT and CDR2 is FRNRAP. The V segment lost 4 bases and the J segment 4 bases; nucleotides outside the gene matches: 2. The CDR3 sequence is 14 residues long. DNA of the CDR3: TGTGCTAGTGGTTCCGGGACAGGGGGCTATGGCTACACCTTC. Its protein is CASGSGTGGYGYTF.

On this clonotype itself: Because it lacks the conserved phenylalanine or tryptophan at the end, this CDR3 is likely a read error. This chain links TRBV12-3 or TRBV12-4 with TRBJ2-3; D unclear. Trimming shortened V by 3 bases and J by 0 bases, and 13 bases separated the two germline ends. The CDR3 sequence is 16 residues long. This CDR3 reads CASSLGTGLSTDTQYL. CDR3 nucleotide sequence: TGTGCCAGCAGTTTGGGCACCGGGTTAAGCACAGATACGCAGTATTTG.

The V and J genes are TRBV28 and TRBJ2-1, with D perhaps matching TRBD2 (6 bases). The CDR3 contains 15 residues. Per the germline V gene, CDR1 is MDHEN and CDR2 is SYDVKM. V lost 3 bases and J lost 2, with 11 bases in between. Here the CDR3 reads CASSFGGMTYNEQFF. The CDR3 region has the DNA TGTGCCAGCAGTTTTGGCGGGATGACCTACAATGAGCAGTTCTTC.

This clonotype was observed at least ten times. The V and J genes are TRBV11-2 and TRBJ2-1; D is uncertain. Germline CDR1 and CDR2: SGHAT and FQNNGV. This CDR3 has 15 amino acids. Trimming stripped 2 bases from V and 5 bases from J, with 13 bases between. This CDR3 is CASSLSGRADNEQFF. Here the CDR3 DNA reads TGTGCCAGCAGCTTATCGGGCCGCGCGGACAATGAGCAGTTCTTC.

This clonotype has more than one count but fewer than ten. The chain has TRBV10-3 and TRBJ1-6; D is possibly TRBD1 (5 bases). Looked up from germline, CDR1 is ENHRY and CDR2 is SYGVKD. The V and J ends lost 0 bases and 8 bases respectively, with 11 bases between them. The CDR3 sequence is 15 residues long. In DNA form, the CDR3 reads TGTGCCATCAGTGAGTCAGGGACGGTTGATTCACCCCTCCACTTT. This encodes CAISESGTVDSPLHF.

This clonotype showed up just a few times. The chain links TRBV3-1 to TRBJ2-7; 8 nucleotides align to TRBD1. The V segment lost 4 bases and the J segment 2 bases; nucleotides outside the gene matches: 7. The CDR3 sequence is 15 residues long. CDR1 and CDR2 from the germline V gene are LGHDT and YNNKEL (reference sequence). CDR3 nucleotide sequence: TGTGCCAGCAGCCGAGGCGGGACAGGCACCTACGAGCAGTACTTC. Its protein product is CASSRGGTGTYEQYF.

There are a few counts of this clonotype. The V and J genes are TRBV19 and TRBJ2-5, with D perhaps matching TRBD1 (6 bases). V lost 3 bases and J 2 bases, leaving 10 bases between the germline ends. This CDR3 has 14 residues. Germline lookup yields CDR1 LNHDA and CDR2 SQIVND (reference sequence). The CDR3 sequence is CASSIWQGQETQYF. As DNA, the CDR3 is TGTGCCAGTAGTATCTGGCAGGGGCAAGAGACCCAGTACTTC.

The table lists this clonotype with a few counts. The J gene is TRBJ1-3, the V gene TRBV5-6; D remains ambiguous. V was shortened by 1 base and J by 1 base, with 18 bases between the two germline ends. The CDR3 length is 18 residues. CDR1 SGHDT and CDR2 YYEEEE come from the germline V gene. CDR3 coding DNA: TGTGCCAGCAGCTTGCTACAAGGAACAGAGAGATCTGGAAACACCATATATTTT. Translating gives CASSLLQGTERSGNTIYF.

This clonotype was seen many times. The chain couples TRBV6-5 to TRBJ1-6, with D unresolved. The CDR3 length is 16 residues. CDR1 MNHEY and CDR2 SVGAGI come from the germline V gene. V lost 4 bases to trimming and J lost 7 bases, with 17 bases between them. CDR3 sequence reads: CASSSPLGIGNSPLHF. The CDR3 DNA is TGTGCCAGCAGTTCCCCTTTGGGGATCGGAAATTCACCCCTCCACTTT.

The sample holds many counts of this clonotype. The J gene is TRBJ1-1, the V gene TRBV7-6; no clear D gene. The CDR3 sequence is 14 residues long. The V and J ends lost 2 bases and 0 bases respectively, with 7 bases between them. Germline CDR1 SGHVS, CDR2 FNYEAQ. In DNA form, the CDR3 reads TGTGCCAGCAGCTTAAATGCGATGAACACTGAAGCTTTCTTT. Translating it yields CASSLNAMNTEAFF.

This clonotype was observed many times. The chain couples TRBV2 to TRBJ1-5, with 8 nucleotides matching TRBD1. V lost 4 bases to trimming and J lost 7 bases; unmatched junction nucleotides: 9. The CDR3 covers 15 residues. Germline-derived CDR1 and CDR2 are SNHLY and FYNNEI. The CDR3 nucleotides read TGTGCCAGCAGTGTAGCGCAGGGGGCAGGCCAGCCCCAGCATTTT. It yields the protein CASSVAQGAGQPQHF.

In its sample, this clonotype was seen many times. J is TRBJ2-3 and V is TRBV7-9; D is possibly TRBD1 (6 bases). The CDR3 runs 14 residues. CDR1 is SEHNR and CDR2 is FQNEAQ in the germline V gene (reference sequence). The V end was cut by 5 bases, the J end by 4 bases, with 13 bases between. The CDR3 loop reads CASSLTGMADTQYF. CDR3 DNA sequence: TGTGCCAGCAGCCTCACAGGGATGGCAGATACGCAGTATTTT.

This clonotype was seen many times. DNA of the CDR3: TGCAGTGCTAGAGATCAGTCAGGGTCTGGAAACACCATATATTTT. This codes for CSARDQSGSGNTIYF. The chain carries TRBV20-1 and TRBJ1-3; the D gene is possibly TRBD1 (5 bases). This CDR3 is 15 amino acids long. V gave up 0 bases and J gave up 1 base, with 10 bases separating them. Germline V gene data show CDR1 as DFQATT and CDR2 as SNEGSKA (reference sequence).

A few counts support this clonotype. This chain uses TRBV7-9 with TRBJ2-1, with TRBD1 matching 7 bases. The V segment lost 4 bases and the J segment 5 bases; nucleotides outside the gene matches: 8. CDR3 size: 15 residues. The germline V gene has CDR1 SEHNR and CDR2 FQNEAQ (reference sequence). CDR3 sequence (DNA): TGTGCCAGCAGCTCCGGGACAGATAACGACAATGAGCAGTTCTTC. Encoded protein: CASSSGTDNDNEQFF.

This clonotype was seen at least ten times. The rearrangement joins TRBV10-1 to TRBJ2-7; 9 nucleotides align to TRBD2. The CDR3 loop spans 16 amino acids. Germline CDR1 WNHNN, CDR2 SYGVQD (reference sequence). V gave up 0 bases and J gave up 4 bases; unmatched junction bases: 7. The CDR3 loop reads CASSESMASGVYEQYF. CDR3 nucleotides: TGCGCCAGCAGTGAGTCGATGGCTAGCGGGGTTTACGAGCAGTACTTC.

This chain joins TRBV5-1 and TRBJ1-3; 9 positions match TRBD1. CDR3 size: 16 residues. The junction had 5 bases not matched to a gene; V was cut back by 2 bases and J by 2 bases. Germline V gene lookup returns CDR1 SGHRS and CDR2 YFSETQ. CDR3 bases: TGCGCCAGCAGCTTCGGGACAGGGTTGACTGGAAACACCATATATTTT. This translates into CASSFGTGLTGNTIYF.

The CDR3 region has the DNA TGTGCCAGCAGCTTAGAAGAGTCTGGACCCGGGGTGGCAGATACGCAGTATTTT. Translated: CASSLEESGPGVADTQYF. The chain couples TRBV11-2 to TRBJ2-3, with D perhaps matching TRBD2 (5 bases). There are 18 residues in the CDR3. Trimming shortened V by 0 bases and J by 4 bases, and 20 bases separated the two germline ends. Germline CDR1 is SGHAT and CDR2 is FQNNGV. The complete variable domain, with remaining parts taken from reference TRBV11-2 and TRBJ2-3, reads EAGVAQSPRYKIIEKRQSVAFWCNPISGHATLYWYQQILGQGPKLLIQFQNNGVVDDSQLPKDRFSAERLKGVDSTLKIQPAKLEDSAVYLCASSLEESGPGVADTQYFGPGTRLTVL.

This clonotype was seen more than once but under ten times. The rearrangement uses TRBV28 and TRBJ1-5; TRBD1 matches at 11 bases. J was trimmed by 6 bases and V by 5 bases; bases with no gene match: 6. Germline V gene data show CDR1 as MDHEN and CDR2 as SYDVKM. CDR3 length: 15 amino acids. The CDR3 loop reads CASSPDRGQSQPQHF. The DNA of the CDR3 is TGTGCCAGCAGTCCGGACAGGGGGCAGAGTCAGCCCCAGCATTTT.

The CDR3 coding sequence is TGTGCCAGCAGTTACCGGGGTCAGGGGGGCGATCAGCCCCAGCATTTT. The encoded protein is CASSYRGQGGDQPQHF. This chain uses TRBV6-6 with TRBJ1-5; 7 bases fit TRBD1. V lost 2 bases and J lost 5; bases outside the gene matches: 9. This CDR3 spans 16 amino acids. Germline V gene sequence: CDR1 MNHNY, CDR2 SVGAGI (reference sequence).

Ten or more counts support this clonotype. This CDR3 reads CASVLRGSNQPQHF. DNA for the CDR3: TGTGCCAGCGTACTCAGGGGTAGCAATCAGCCCCAGCATTTT. The rearrangement joins TRBV6-1 to TRBJ1-5, with a weak D call TRBD1 (6 bases). The V gene's germline CDR1 is MNHNS and CDR2 SASEGT. The CDR3 extends over 14 amino acids. V was trimmed by 8 bases and J by 0 bases, leaving 11 bases between them.

This clonotype has a handful of counts. The chain couples TRBV5-4 to TRBJ1-1; D is perhaps TRBD1 (5 bases). CDR1 SGHNT and CDR2 YYREEE come from the germline V gene (reference sequence). V was pared by 0 bases and J by 8 bases, with 17 bases between. The CDR3 totals 15 residues. Here the CDR3 reads CASSLAIRGRAEAFF. Written as DNA, the CDR3 is TGTGCCAGCAGCTTGGCCATAAGGGGAAGGGCCGAAGCTTTCTTT.